This TCR beta chain was retrieved from a study of shared clonotypes between healthy human individuals. Study-wide findings and caveats: Investigators expected sequencing depth to affect clonotype sharing among donors.

This clone was counted a few times. Its antigen is currently unknown. The study drew its donors from healthy HIV-negative adults without recent acute infections or vaccinations. Looked up from germline, CDR1 is MDHEN and CDR2 is SYDVKM. The J segment lost 5 bases and the V segment lost 6 bases, leaving 7 bases of the junction unmatched. The CDR3 length is 13 residues. In the source study's methods: For the immunoSEQ data, sequences were junction-only without quality scores, so filtering differed. Method: immunoSEQ multiplex PCR; TCRdb's copy keeps in-frame clones and lacks some. The V and J calls and clone size were taken over from that table, and D and trimming were inferred from the DNA. This table holds over 95,000 clones, around 73% found once.

The sample consisted of memory CD8+ T cells sorted from blood. Documented subset: CD45RO+ cells pooled with CCR7-negative TemRA cells. This clonotype was obtained from a woman in her 30s in good health. The chain combines TRBV28 with TRBJ2-7; 7 bases map to TRBD2. CDR3 region: CASRGEGFNEQYF. The CDR3 coding sequence is TGTGCCAGCAGGGGGGAGGGATTCAACGAGCAGTACTTC.